The 23 T cell receptor beta chains below all came from one sample that was sequenced in a study of blood T cell repertoires in COVID-19. Assay: immunoSEQ multiplex PCR; the TCRdb copy retains only in-frame clones and omits some. The repertoire holds 250,000 to 350,000 clones, with approximately 83% as singletons. Material: peripheral blood. The source is a person between 65 and 80 years old with COVID-19, enrolled during active disease.

In its sample, this clone was seen once. The rearrangement uses TRBV4-3 and TRBJ2-2; D might be TRBD2 (6 bases). CDR1 and CDR2 (germline): LGHNA, YSLEER. Trimming removed 0 bases at V and 4 bases at J, with 12 bases between. The CDR3 spans 16 residues. The CDR3 sequence is CASSQDSGSGTGELFF. CDR3 DNA sequence: TGCGCCAGCAGCCAAGATTCCGGGAGCGGCACCGGGGAGCTGTTTTTT.

The rearrangement joins TRBV21-1 to TRBJ1-1. TRBV21-1 is described as a pseudogene. This CDR3 is 12 amino acids long. Written as DNA, the CDR3 is TGTGCCAGCAGGAAGCTGAACACTGAAGCTTTCTTT. Translation: CASRKLNTEAFF.

This clone was observed a single time. In DNA form, the CDR3 reads TGTGCCAGCAGCTCGTTCAGGGGCCGCGCAGCATACGAGCAGTACTTC. Its protein product is CASSSFRGRAAYEQYF. The chain has TRBV5-5 and TRBJ2-7, with TRBD1 as a possible D gene (6 bases). Germline V gene lookup returns CDR1 SGHKS and CDR2 YYEKEE (reference sequence). The CDR3 is made up of 16 amino acids. Deletions cut 3 bases from V and 4 bases from J, with 20 bases between. The complete variable domain, with remaining parts taken from reference TRBV5-5 and TRBJ2-7, reads DAGVTQSPTHLIKTRGQQVTLRCSPISGHKSVSWYQQVLGQGPQFIFQYYEKEERGRGNFPDRFSARQFPNYSSELNVNALLLGDSALYLCASSSFRGRAAYEQYFGPGTRLTVT.

V and J are TRBV18 and TRBJ2-5; 15 bases line up with TRBD2. Germline CDR1 and CDR2: KGHSH and LQKENI. Germline trimming cut 6 bases from V and 1 base from J; bases unmatched to any gene: 3. The CDR3 sequence is 16 residues long. In DNA, the CDR3 is TGTGCCAGCTCGGGACTAGCGGGAGGATCCCAAGAGACCCAGTACTTC. Its protein is CASSGLAGGSQETQYF.

This clone has a single count. This chain joins TRBV5-1 and TRBJ1-3, with a weak D call TRBD1 (5 bases). The CDR3 length is 14 residues. V lost 1 base to trimming and J lost 7 bases, with 12 bases between them. Germline values: CDR1 SGHRS, CDR2 YFSETQ. The CDR3 loop is CASSLTGNVNTIYF. The CDR3 nucleotides read TGCGCCAGCAGCTTGACAGGCAACGTGAACACCATATATTTT.

V and J are TRBV12-3 or TRBV12-4 and TRBJ1-2; D is ambiguous. The CDR3 is 13 amino acids. Trimming cost V 1 base and J 1 base, with 4 bases left between them. The DNA for the CDR3 is TGTGCCAGCAGTTTAGACAGTAACTATGGCTACACCTTC. Its protein is CASSLDSNYGYTF.

V gene TRBV7-2 combines with J gene TRBJ2-1; 12 nucleotides align to TRBD2. This CDR3 comprises 16 residues. The V gene end was trimmed by 1 base and the J gene end by 8 bases; junction bases not matched to a gene: 6. In germline, CDR1 is SGHTA, CDR2 FQGNSA. In DNA, the CDR3 is TGTGCCAGCAGCTTAGAACTAGCGGGGGGTGGCTATGAGCAGTTCTTC. This gives the protein CASSLELAGGGYEQFF.

A note on this clone: One end of the junction fails to match germline, which may point to a read error. This chain uses TRBV19 with TRBJ2-3, with TRBD2 matching over 16 bases. This CDR3 spans 18 amino acids. Germline V CDR1 and CDR2: LNHDA, SQIVND (reference sequence). The CDR3 nucleotides read TGTGCCCGTAGCCGAGGGACTAGCGGGGGGGGAGGGTCAGATACGCAGTATTTT. Its protein is CARSRGTSGGGGSDTQYF.

The rearrangement links TRBV6-6 to TRBJ2-1, with 10 bases fitting TRBD1. V gave up 5 bases and J gave up 2 bases; unmatched junction bases: 9. The CDR3 has 17 residues. Germline V lookup: CDR1 MNHNY, CDR2 SVGAGI (reference sequence). CDR3 sequence reads: CASSPGTGVLTYNEQFF. The CDR3 nucleotides read TGTGCCAGCAGTCCAGGGACAGGGGTCCTCACCTACAATGAGCAGTTCTTC.

The chain carries TRBV9 and TRBJ2-5; TRBD1 matches 7 bases. Germline loops: CDR1 SGDLS, CDR2 YYNGEE. This CDR3 spans 15 amino acids. V was pared by 5 bases and J by 5 bases, with 12 bases of the junction left unmatched. The CDR3 sequence: CASSHMTGLPETQYF. In nucleotides, the CDR3 is TGTGCCAGCAGTCATATGACAGGGCTTCCGGAGACCCAGTACTTC.

This chain joins TRBV11-2 and TRBJ2-1, with a weak D call TRBD1 (6 bases). Trimming removed 7 bases at V and 4 bases at J, with 14 bases between. Germline V gene lookup returns CDR1 SGHAT and CDR2 FQNNGV. The CDR3 sequence is 14 residues long. The DNA for the CDR3 is TGTGCCAGCAAGGGACAAGACTCTTACAATGAGCAGTTCTTC. Protein: CASKGQDSYNEQFF.

The genes are TRBV7-2 and TRBJ2-1; 10 nucleotides match TRBD2. Germline V gives CDR1 SGHTA, CDR2 FQGNSA. V dropped 3 bases and J dropped 6; count of bases not matched to a gene: 11. CDR3 length equals 17 residues. In nucleotides, the CDR3 is TGTGCCAGCAGCTTGGGGGTAGCGGGGGGTTCGGGCAATGAGCAGTTCTTC. Protein sequence: CASSLGVAGGSGNEQFF.

The chain recombines TRBV27 with TRBJ2-3; 7 positions match TRBD2. The V segment lost 4 bases and the J segment 2 bases; nucleotides outside the gene matches: 3. The CDR3 has 14 residues. CDR1 and CDR2 from the germline V gene are MNHEY and SMNVEV (reference sequence). CDR3 coding DNA: TGTGCCAGCAGTTCGGGGGGAACCACAGATACGCAGTATTTT. Its protein is CASSSGGTTDTQYF.

The CDR3 nucleotides read TGTGCCAGCAGTATTCACAGGGGGAGGTACGAGCAGTACTTC. It codes for CASSIHRGRYEQYF. The chain is built from TRBV28 and TRBJ2-7; 8 bases match TRBD1. The CDR3 runs 14 residues. CDR1 and CDR2 from the germline V gene are MDHEN and SYDVKM. Trimming removed 5 bases from V and 4 bases from J; junction bases left unmatched: 7.

This chain joins TRBV7-8 and TRBJ2-1; 8 nucleotides align to TRBD2. CDR3 length equals 15 residues. Germline CDR1 and CDR2: SGHVS and FQNEAQ. The trim removed 5 bases at V and 4 bases at J, leaving 7 bases unmatched. CDR3 residues: CASSTSGSFYNEQFF. CDR3 nucleotide sequence: TGTGCCAGCAGCACAAGCGGGAGTTTTTACAATGAGCAGTTCTTC.

This clone was seen more than once but under ten times. The J gene is TRBJ1-5, the V gene TRBV6-5, with D unclear. CDR3 length: 13 amino acids. The germline V gene encodes CDR1 MNHEY and CDR2 SVGAGI. Trimming pared 6 bases from V and 6 bases from J, leaving 12 bases between. The CDR3: CASSLLEGQPQHF. The DNA for the CDR3 is TGTGCCAGCAGCCTACTAGAGGGTCAGCCCCAGCATTTT.

The chain employs TRBV12-3 or TRBV12-4 and TRBJ2-5; D is possibly TRBD2 (6 bases). This CDR3 has 13 residues. V lost 3 bases and J lost 3, with 8 bases in between. DNA for the CDR3: TGTGCCAGCAGTTTTGGCGGGGAAGAGACCCAGTACTTC. Translating gives CASSFGGEETQYF.

The rearrangement joins TRBV6-5 to TRBJ1-3; D is unclear. The CDR3 consists of 12 residues. CDR1 is MNHEY and CDR2 is SVGAGI in the germline V gene. Trimming removed 0 bases from V and 9 bases from J, with 6 bases in between. The CDR3 is CASSYSMSTIYF. CDR3 sequence (DNA): TGTGCCAGCAGTTACTCGATGAGCACCATATATTTT.

This chain uses TRBV11-2 with TRBJ2-7; 9 bases match TRBD1. V shed 5 bases, J shed 7 bases, and the junction held 18 bases outside the gene matches. This CDR3 is 17 amino acids long. Germline CDR1 is SGHAT and CDR2 is FQNNGV. The CDR3 sequence is CASSRMGTGRILWEQYF. The DNA for the CDR3 is TGTGCCAGCAGCCGAATGGGGACAGGGAGGATTTTGTGGGAGCAGTACTTC.

This chain joins TRBV27 and TRBJ2-5; no clear D. Germline V lookup: CDR1 MNHEY, CDR2 SMNVEV (reference sequence). Trimming took 3 bases from V and 0 from J, leaving 11 bases between them. The CDR3 has 15 amino acids. The CDR3 DNA sequence: TGTGCCAGCAGTTTGCATGGCAGAAACCAAGAGACCCAGTACTTC. It translates to CASSLHGRNQETQYF.

The chain carries TRBV21-1 and TRBJ1-3; whether TRBD1, the table's D call, matches the DNA was not checked. TRBV21-1 is a known pseudogene. The CDR3 consists of 18 residues. This chain's CDR3 is CASSAPRDRKISGNTIYF. The CDR3 nucleotides read TGTGCCAGCAGCGCCCCCCGGGACAGAAAAATCTCTGGAAACACCATATATTTT.

The V call is TRBV28, the J call TRBJ1-3; no firm D call. V was cut by 4 bases and J by 2 bases, with 15 bases left in between. CDR1 is MDHEN and CDR2 is SYDVKM in the germline V gene. The CDR3 extends over 16 amino acids. This chain's CDR3 is CASSYGPGGTGNTIYF. In DNA form, the CDR3 reads TGTGCCAGCAGTTACGGACCGGGCGGGACTGGAAACACCATATATTTT.

The V call is TRBV5-1, the J call TRBJ1-1; the match to TRBD1 covers 7 bases. This CDR3 has 15 residues. Trimming removed 4 bases from V and 1 base from J; junction bases left unmatched: 7. The germline CDR1 and CDR2 sequences are SGHRS and YFSETQ. The CDR3 is CASSPGTVTNTEAFF. The CDR3 coding sequence is TGCGCCAGCAGCCCTGGGACAGTCACGAACACTGAAGCTTTCTTT.